This is a list of T cell receptor beta chains from one sample in a study of blood T cells in healthy people across ages. TCRdb itself ran the 5' RACE reads through MiXCR, one entry per CDR3 protein. The sample lists 1.5 million to 2 million distinct CDR3 sequences, about 28% occurring once. Specimen: blood. All receptors derive from a woman in her 30s in good health. Each CDR3 is given with its conserved first and last residue. The D gene is left open where the match is weak. For some rows the clone size is stated as once, few or many, or as a class when expanded; others skip it.

TRBD2	many	TRBV20-1	16	TRBJ2-1	CSARTGLAGDRGEQFF	TGCAGTGCTAGAACGGGACTAGCGGGAGACCGCGGTGAGCAGTTCTTC
.	few	TRBV29-1	14	TRBJ2-3	CSVESRHITDTQYF	TGCAGCGTTGAGAGTCGACACATCACAGATACGCAGTATTTT
TRBD2	.	TRBV2	15	TRBJ2-7	CASSEGLAGSYEQYF	TGTGCCAGCAGTGAAGGCCTAGCGGGGAGTTACGAGCAGTACTTC
.	few	TRBV15	15	TRBJ1-1	CATSRGTGLGTEAFF	TGTGCCACCAGCAGAGGAACAGGGTTGGGTACTGAAGCTTTCTTT
.	many	TRBV7-9	14	TRBJ2-7	CASSNKGSGYEQYF	TGTGCCAGCAGCAATAAGGGGTCTGGCTACGAGCAGTACTTC
TRBD1	.	TRBV7-6	16	TRBJ2-7	CASSEAPDRAAYEQYF	TGTGCCAGCAGCGAAGCCCCCGACAGGGCCGCCTACGAGCAGTACTTC
.	few	TRBV20-1	16	TRBJ2-1	CSAGPKSGTGYNEQFF	TGCAGTGCTGGCCCGAAATCCGGGACTGGGTACAATGAGCAGTTCTTC
.	.	TRBV29-1	9	TRBJ2-3	CSVQDTQYF	TGCAGCGTTCAAGATACGCAGTATTTT
.	.	TRBV3-1	14	TRBJ2-4	CASSQEGPLHRQYF	TGTGCCAGCAGCCAAGAAGGACCGCTTCATCGGCAGTACTTC
.	once	TRBV2	14	TRBJ1-5	CASGNDRSNQPQHF	TGTGCCAGCGGGAATGACAGGTCCAATCAGCCCCAGCATTTT
.	.	TRBV7-9	14	TRBJ1-5	CASSTEGRNQPQHF	TGTGCCAGCAGCACGGAGGGTCGCAATCAGCCCCAGCATTTT
TRBD1	.	TRBV18	14	TRBJ1-1	CASSTTTRGTEAFF	TGTGCCAGCTCAACCACAACCAGGGGGACTGAAGCTTTCTTT
TRBD1	few	TRBV9	15	TRBJ2-7	CASSPHGQGVDEQYF	TGTGCCAGCAGCCCCCACGGACAGGGAGTCGACGAGCAGTACTTC
.	.	TRBV5-1	15	TRBJ2-1	CASSPLGRSYNEQFF	TGCGCCAGCAGCCCGCTTGGCCGATCCTACAATGAGCAGTTCTTC
.	.	TRBV12-3/TRBV12-4	14	TRBJ1-4	CASRKHSTNEKLFF	TGTGCCAGCAGAAAACACTCAACTAATGAAAAACTGTTTTTT
.	.	TRBV7-2	14	TRBJ2-7	CASSLGSPPDEQYF	TGTGCCAGCAGCTTAGGGTCCCCGCCCGATGAGCAGTACTTC
TRBD2	.	TRBV28	15	TRBJ2-1	CASGAGGGRWNEQFF	TGTGCCAGCGGAGCCGGGGGGGGCCGCTGGAATGAGCAGTTCTTC
.	.	TRBV29-1	12	TRBJ2-7	CSGERTPYEQYF	TGCAGCGGTGAAAGGACACCCTACGAGCAGTACTTC
TRBD1	many	TRBV15	12	TRBJ2-7	CATGTGAYEQYF	TGTGCCACCGGGACAGGGGCCTACGAGCAGTACTTC
TRBD1	few	TRBV3-1	16	TRBJ2-1	CASSQDTGTGGNEQFF	TGTGCCAGCAGCCAAGATACCGGGACAGGGGGCAATGAGCAGTTCTTC
TRBD2	many	TRBV4-3	18	TRBJ2-3	CASSQDRVGLAVPDTQYF	TGCGCCAGCAGCCAAGATCGGGTGGGACTAGCGGTCCCAGATACGCAGTATTTT
.	.	TRBV7-8	14	TRBJ2-5	CTSSFELFQETQYF	TGTACCAGCAGCTTTGAACTGTTTCAAGAGACCCAGTACTTC
TRBD1	few	TRBV10-3	17	TRBJ1-2	CAISETQTGDFNYGYTF	TGTGCCATCAGTGAGACCCAAACAGGGGATTTTAACTATGGCTACACCTTC
.	many	TRBV7-2	16	TRBJ2-3	CASSLGPGAMQDTQYF	TGTGCCAGCAGCTTAGGTCCCGGGGCGATGCAAGATACGCAGTATTTT
TRBD1	few	TRBV5-6	15	TRBJ2-5	CASSTYRDSQETRYF	TGTGCCAGCAGCACGTACCGGGACAGCCAAGAGACCCGGTACTTC
TRBD1	few	TRBV6-1	15	TRBJ2-2	CASSARQGSTGELFF	TGTGCCAGCAGTGCCCGACAGGGTAGCACCGGGGAGCTGTTTTTT
.	few	TRBV4-1	13	TRBJ1-6	CASSPLYTPVLHF	TGCGCCAGCAGCCCACTTTATACACCGGTACTCCACTTT
.	.	TRBV6-4	15	TRBJ2-6	CASSDQQAGANVLTF	TGTGCCAGCAGTGACCAACAGGCTGGGGCCAACGTCCTGACTTTC
.	.	TRBV20-1	14	TRBJ1-6	CSARDIDTNSPLHF	TGCAGTGCTAGAGATATTGACACAAATTCACCCCTCCACTTT
.	many	TRBV3-1	14	TRBJ2-7	CASSRGLETYEQYF	TGTGCCAGCAGCCGGGGACTTGAAACCTACGAGCAGTACTTC
.	.	TRBV5-1	12	TRBJ1-2	CASSLAGVDYTF	TGCGCCAGCAGCTTGGCAGGGGTCGACTACACCTTC
TRBD1	many	TRBV5-1	16	TRBJ2-1	CASSLLGQAFGDEQFF	TGCGCCAGCAGCTTGTTGGGACAGGCCTTTGGGGATGAGCAGTTCTTC
TRBD2	few	TRBV20-1	17	TRBJ2-1	CSALPGLAGGIYNEQFF	TGCAGTGCTTTACCGGGACTAGCGGGAGGGATTTACAATGAGCAGTTCTTC
TRBD2	.	TRBV4-1	17	TRBJ2-7	CASSRGLAGALYYEQYF	TGCGCCAGCAGCCGAGGACTAGCGGGGGCCCTATACTACGAGCAGTACTTC
.	.	TRBV12-3/TRBV12-4	15	TRBJ2-6	CASSNTASGANVLTF	TGTGCCAGCAGTAACACAGCATCTGGGGCCAACGTCCTGACTTTC
.	few	TRBV6-5	13	TRBJ1-6	CASSYDGGPPLHF	TGTGCCAGCAGTTACGACGGGGGCCCACCCCTCCACTTT
.	.	TRBV5-1	15	TRBJ1-1	CASSLVVGRKTEAFF	TGCGCCAGCAGCTTGGTGGTGGGGCGTAAGACTGAAGCTTTCTTT
.	few	TRBV9	16	TRBJ2-7	CASIVLAGQGRGEQYF	TGTGCCAGCATCGTACTAGCGGGACAGGGGAGGGGCGAGCAGTACTTC
.	.	TRBV20-1	12	TRBJ2-3	CSARGSRDAQYF	TGCAGTGCTAGGGGTAGTAGAGATGCGCAGTATTTT
TRBD2	.	TRBV4-3	18	TRBJ2-2	CASSQDLWREAGTGELFF	TGCGCCAGCAGCCAAGATTTGTGGCGGGAAGCGGGGACCGGGGAGCTGTTTTTT
TRBD2	.	TRBV9	16	TRBJ2-3	CASSVVSGGTTETQYF	TGTGCCAGCAGCGTAGTTAGCGGGGGAACCACAGAAACGCAGTATTTT
TRBD1	.	TRBV20-1	15	TRBJ2-3	CSARQGASLGDTQYF	TGCAGTGCTCGACAGGGGGCCTCCCTTGGGGATACGCAGTATTTT
.	few	TRBV12-3/TRBV12-4	13	TRBJ2-7	CASRYTQGSEQYF	TGTGCCAGCAGATACACACAGGGCTCCGAGCAGTACTTC
.	.	TRBV5-1	15	TRBJ2-7	CASSSGPRDSREQYF	TGCGCCAGCAGCTCCGGACCCAGGGATTCGCGGGAGCAGTACTTC
.	.	TRBV11-2	12	TRBJ2-5	CASTTIQETQYF	TGTGCCAGCACCACCATCCAAGAGACCCAGTACTTC
.	.	TRBV20-1	15	TRBJ2-7	CSASPSGRGSYEQYF	TGCAGTGCTAGTCCGTCCGGACGCGGGTCCTACGAGCAGTACTTC
.	few	TRBV12-3/TRBV12-4	15	TRBJ2-3	CASSTRPISTDTQYF	TGTGCCAGCAGTACTCGACCGATTAGCACAGATACGCAGTATTTT
TRBD1	few	TRBV10-3	18	TRBJ2-4	CAISEPSKRGGSKNIPYF	TGTGCCATCAGTGAGCCGTCGAAGCGAGGGGGCTCCAAAAACATTCCGTACTTC
.	.	TRBV4-3	14	TRBJ1-6	CASSQDAMNSPLHF	TGCGCCAGCAGCCAAGATGCCATGAATTCACCCCTCCACTTT
TRBD1	.	TRBV14	14	TRBJ1-2	CASSPGQVLYGYTF	TGTGCCAGCAGCCCCGGACAGGTCCTCTATGGCTACACCTTC
TRBD2	few	TRBV24-1	14	TRBJ2-1	CATSDSLAGKKQFF	TGTGCCACCAGTGATAGCCTAGCGGGAAAGAAGCAGTTCTTC
.	.	TRBV5-1	16	TRBJ1-2	CASSLMSDGPNYGYTF	TGCGCCAGCAGCTTGATGTCGGACGGACCCAACTATGGCTACACCTTC
TRBD2	few	TRBV5-1	18	TRBJ2-1	CASSLIPPSSGPGNEQFF	TGCGCCAGCAGCTTGATCCCCCCCTCTAGCGGCCCCGGGAATGAGCAGTTCTTC
TRBD1	few	TRBV29-1	14	TRBJ1-5	CSVVVQGADQPQHF	TGCAGCGTTGTTGTCCAGGGGGCTGATCAGCCCCAGCATTTT